Below, 28 T cell receptor beta chains from the same sample are listed, as sequenced in a study of cytomegalovirus exposure and HLA in healthy donors. The method was immunoSEQ multiplex PCR; TCRdb's version includes in-frame clones alone and lacks a portion of them. The data contain 90,000 to 110,000 clones, approximately 86% of them singletons. Input material: PBMCs. The receptors shown here come from a woman aged 18-35 years in good health and CMV-seropositive.

The J gene is TRBJ2-7, the V gene TRBV19; the match to TRBD1 covers 9 bases. V dropped 9 bases and J dropped 2; count of bases not matched to a gene: 14. CDR1 LNHDA and CDR2 SQIVND come from the germline V gene (reference sequence). CDR3 size: 16 residues. CDR3 sequence (DNA): TGTGCCAGCGGACCGCTCCCCGGGACAGGGACCTACGAGCAGTACTTC. Amino acid sequence: CASGPLPGTGTYEQYF.

V and J are TRBV5-1 and TRBJ2-1; weak D call: TRBD2 (6 bases). Germline CDR1 SGHRS, CDR2 YFSETQ. The ends were cut back, 4 bases at V and 0 bases at J, with 17 bases in the middle. The CDR3 covers 17 residues. CDR3 DNA sequence: TGCGCCAGCAGCCCCTTTCTAGCGATCGGCTCCTACAATGAGCAGTTCTTC. It encodes CASSPFLAIGSYNEQFF.

The chain combines TRBV9 with TRBJ2-7; D unresolved. The V and J ends lost 4 bases and 3 bases respectively, with 20 bases between them. CDR3 length: 16 amino acids. Germline assignment: CDR1 SGDLS and CDR2 YYNGEE. CDR3 nucleotides: TGTGCCAGCAGCCCTCGTTCGACCGTGAGGAGCTACGAGCAGTACTTC. Translated: CASSPRSTVRSYEQYF.

This clone was seen a single time. This sequence joins TRBV7-9 and TRBJ2-3, with TRBD1 as a possible D gene (6 bases). With 2 bases removed from V and 1 base from J, the gap between germline ends came to 19 bases. This CDR3 comprises 18 residues. Germline V lookup: CDR1 SEHNR, CDR2 FQNEAQ (reference sequence). The CDR3 protein is CASSLRGKGVSGTDTQYF. The CDR3 DNA reads as TGTGCCAGCAGCTTAAGGGGTAAGGGGGTCTCCGGCACAGATACGCAGTATTTT.

CDR3 bases: TGTGCCAGCAGTAGAGGGGGAGTCTCTGGGGCCAACGTCCTGACTTTC. Translated, it gives CASSRGGVSGANVLTF. V is TRBV27 and J is TRBJ2-6, with D perhaps matching TRBD1 (6 bases). The CDR3 sequence is 16 residues long. In germline, CDR1 is MNHEY, CDR2 SMNVEV (reference sequence). Trimming took 5 bases from V and 0 from J, leaving 11 bases between them.

This clone was seen a single time. The CDR3 reads CASSLGGSGNPHAQYF. In DNA form, the CDR3 reads TGTGCCAGCAGCTTAGGGGGAAGCGGGAACCCGCACGCGCAGTATTTT. The V gene is TRBV7-2, the J gene TRBJ2-3; 7 bases fit TRBD2. The CDR3 consists of 16 residues. V lost 1 base, J lost 10 bases, and 14 bases stayed unmatched. Germline V CDR1 and CDR2: SGHTA, FQGNSA.

CDR3 DNA: TGTGCCACCAGCAGTCACAGAACAGGGACTAGGTGGGGCAATGAGCAGTTCTTC. Encoded protein: CATSSHRTGTRWGNEQFF. This chain uses TRBV15 with TRBJ2-1, with 8 bases that match TRBD2. This CDR3 region has 18 residues. The V segment lost 3 bases and the J segment 6 bases; nucleotides outside the gene matches: 16. Germline CDR1 is LNHNV and CDR2 is YYDKDF (reference sequence).

The CDR3 loop is CASSVSQGLNEQFF. CDR3 DNA sequence: TGTGCCAGCAGTGTCTCACAGGGTTTAAATGAGCAGTTCTTC. This chain uses TRBV28 with TRBJ2-1; D is possibly TRBD1 (6 bases). Trimming cost V 5 bases and J 7 bases, with 15 bases left between them. The CDR3 loop spans 14 amino acids. Germline V CDR1 and CDR2: MDHEN, SYDVKM.

As regards this clone: Other DNA sequences in the sample encode the same CDR3. V gene TRBV28 combines with J gene TRBJ1-2, with TRBD1 matching over 8 bases. Trimming took 6 bases from V and 4 from J; bases not matched to a gene: 7. Germline V gene sequence: CDR1 MDHEN, CDR2 SYDVKM. The CDR3 is 14 amino acids. The CDR3 region has the DNA TGTGCCAGCAGGGTCAGGGGGCGCGCCTATGGCTACACCTTC. This codes for CASRVRGRAYGYTF.

In its sample, this clone was seen once. The CDR3: CASSLGTGGFYEQYF. The CDR3 nucleotides read TGCGCCAGCAGCCTAGGGACAGGGGGCTTCTACGAGCAGTACTTC. This sequence joins TRBV5-1 and TRBJ2-7, with 12 bases matching TRBD1. Looked up from germline, CDR1 is SGHRS and CDR2 is YFSETQ. Unmatched junction bases numbered 5, after V lost 4 bases and J lost 3 bases. The CDR3 loop spans 15 amino acids.

In its sample, this clone was seen once. Other nucleotide sequences in the sample specify the same CDR3. The chain employs TRBV28 and TRBJ1-2; TRBD1 agrees at 7 bases. The CDR3 spans 13 residues. V was clipped by 6 bases and J by 4 bases; unmatched bases: 5. Germline V gives CDR1 MDHEN, CDR2 SYDVKM. The CDR3 sequence: CASSLTGIYGYTF. The CDR3, as DNA: TGTGCCAGCAGCCTGACAGGGATCTATGGCTACACCTTC.

The J gene is TRBJ1-1, the V gene TRBV28, with TRBD1 matching over 11 bases. The CDR3 length is 15 residues. The germline V gene has CDR1 MDHEN and CDR2 SYDVKM. The V and J ends lost 4 bases and 5 bases, in that order; junction bases with no gene match: 6. The CDR3 reads CASSWTGGWGTEAFF. CDR3 DNA sequence: TGTGCCAGCAGTTGGACAGGGGGCTGGGGGACTGAAGCTTTCTTT. The variable domain in full, completed from reference TRBV28 and TRBJ1-1, reads DVKVTQSSRYLVKRTGEKVFLECVQDMDHENMFWYRQDPGLGLRLIYFSYDVKMKEKGDIPEGYSVSREKKERFSLILESASTNQTSMYLCASSWTGGWGTEAFFGQGTRLTVV.

In nucleotides, the CDR3 is TGTGCCAGCAGCCCCAGAAACACCGGGGAGCTGTTTTTT. This codes for CASSPRNTGELFF. The chain uses TRBV5-5 and TRBJ2-2; D not certain. CDR1 and CDR2 from the germline V gene are SGHKS and YYEKEE (reference sequence). This CDR3 comprises 13 residues. V was trimmed by 4 bases and J by 2 bases, leaving 6 bases between them.

The rearrangement uses TRBV5-1 and TRBJ2-5; D not resolved. Germline loops: CDR1 SGHRS, CDR2 YFSETQ. This CDR3 contains 11 residues. Trimming took 10 bases from V and 2 from J, leaving 9 bases between them. CDR3 residues: CAGGRQETQYF. In DNA, the CDR3 is TGCGCCGGTGGCAGACAAGAGACCCAGTACTTC. The complete variable domain, with remaining parts taken from reference TRBV5-1 and TRBJ2-5, reads KAGVTQTPRYLIKTRGQQVTLSCSPISGHRSVSWYQQTPGQGLQFLFEYFSETQRNKGNFPGRFSGRQFSNSRSEMNVSTLELGDSALYLCAGGRQETQYFGPGTRLLVL.

This rearrangement joins TRBV2 to TRBJ2-7; 8 nucleotides match TRBD2. Germline CDR1 reads SNHLY; CDR2 reads FYNNEI. Trimming took 7 bases from V and 4 from J; bases not matched to a gene: 9. There are 14 residues in the CDR3. CDR3 residues: CASTPSGGAYEQYF. CDR3 nucleotide sequence: TGTGCCAGCACCCCGTCGGGGGGGGCGTACGAGCAGTACTTC.

This chain joins TRBV19 and TRBJ2-7; tentative D call: TRBD1 (6 bases). The germline V and J ends were trimmed by 5 bases and 5 bases, with 19 bases remaining between them. CDR1 is LNHDA, CDR2 SQIVND, per germline (reference sequence). The CDR3 totals 15 residues. The CDR3 nucleotides read TGTGCCAGTAGTTCAACAGGGAGTTTGTTCGACGAGCAGTACTTC. Its protein is CASSSTGSLFDEQYF. Complete variable domain (other parts from reference TRBV19 and TRBJ2-7): DGGITQSPKYLFRKEGQNVTLSCEQNLNHDAMYWYRQDPGQGLRLIYYSQIVNDFQKGDIAEGYSVSREKKESFPLTVTSAQKNPTAFYLCASSSTGSLFDEQYFGPGTRLTVT.

This chain links TRBV7-8 with TRBJ1-2, with TRBD1 as a possible D gene (6 bases). V was cut by 2 bases and J by 6 bases, with 13 bases left in between. CDR1 and CDR2 (germline): SGHVS, FQNEAQ. This CDR3 is built from 14 residues. CDR3 residues: CASSLIGTMDGYTF. The CDR3 DNA follows: TGTGCCAGCAGCTTAATCGGGACAATGGATGGCTACACCTTC.

The chain links TRBV6-5 to TRBJ2-7; possibly TRBD1 for D (6 bases). Trimming cost V 2 bases and J 4 bases, with 15 bases left between them. Germline V lookup: CDR1 MNHEY, CDR2 SVGAGI. The CDR3 loop spans 15 amino acids. CDR3 residues: CASSYDRKREYEQYF. CDR3 DNA: TGTGCCAGCAGTTACGACAGGAAAAGGGAGTACGAGCAGTACTTC.

V usage is TRBV4-1 and J usage is TRBJ1-4, with 11 bases identical to TRBD1. The CDR3 contains 16 residues. V lost 4 bases to trimming and J lost 4 bases; unmatched junction nucleotides: 5. The germline gives CDR1 MGHRA, CDR2 YSYEKL. The CDR3 spells CASSRGQGGSNEKLFF. In DNA form, the CDR3 reads TGCGCCAGCAGCCGGGGACAGGGGGGTAGTAATGAAAAACTGTTTTTT.

This clone was counted a few times. This CDR3 is also generated by other DNA sequences in the sample. This rearrangement joins TRBV6-5 to TRBJ2-3, with no clear D. The CDR3 extends over 12 amino acids. V shed 6 bases and J shed 5 bases, with 9 bases lying between them. Germline CDR1 reads MNHEY; CDR2 reads SVGAGI. CDR3 protein: CASSRLRDTQYF. The CDR3 DNA follows: TGTGCCAGCAGCAGACTTAGAGATACGCAGTATTTT.

The V call is TRBV2, the J call TRBJ1-5; 11 nucleotides agree with TRBD1. The CDR3 has 18 amino acids. CDR1 is SNHLY, CDR2 FYNNEI, per germline. The V segment lost 5 bases and the J segment 0 bases; nucleotides outside the gene matches: 9. CDR3 loop: CASSLLGQGAYSNQPQHF. CDR3 nucleotides: TGTGCCAGCAGTCTACTCGGACAGGGGGCATATAGCAATCAGCCCCAGCATTTT.

The rearrangement uses TRBV29-1 and TRBJ2-3; 7 nucleotides match TRBD2. This CDR3 contains 13 residues. J gave up 2 bases and V 7 bases, and 6 bases lay outside the gene matches. Germline V gene data show CDR1 as SQVTM and CDR2 as ANQGSEA. CDR3 sequence: CSAGLVLTDTQYF. CDR3 DNA: TGCAGCGCTGGACTAGTCCTCACAGATACGCAGTATTTT.

J is TRBJ2-7 and V is TRBV7-2; D remains unclear. The ends were cut back, 3 bases at V and 2 bases at J, with 8 bases in the middle. In germline, CDR1 is SGHTA, CDR2 FQGNSA. The CDR3 is 13 residues long. The CDR3 coding sequence is TGTGCCAGCAGCTTGAGCGAGGCCTACGAGCAGTACTTC. Its protein product is CASSLSEAYEQYF.

The chain carries TRBV28 and TRBJ1-5; 10 bases are shared with TRBD1. The CDR3 runs 15 residues. Trimming took 6 bases from V and 7 from J; bases not matched to a gene: 9. Germline CDR1 and CDR2: MDHEN and SYDVKM. CDR3 bases: TGTGCCAGCAGCCTGGACAGGGGGGGGAAACAGCCCCAGCATTTT. Translated, it gives CASSLDRGGKQPQHF.

The CDR3: CATTVGQGSYNEQFF. The CDR3, as DNA: TGTGCCACCACAGTTGGACAGGGGAGCTACAATGAGCAGTTCTTC. The chain couples TRBV5-4 to TRBJ2-1; 9 bases are a match to TRBD1. Germline assignment: CDR1 SGHNT and CDR2 YYREEE (reference sequence). V dropped 9 bases and J dropped 3; count of bases not matched to a gene: 10. The CDR3 covers 15 residues. Variable domain in full (rest from reference TRBV5-4 and TRBJ2-1): ETGVTQSPTHLIKTRGQQVTLRCSSQSGHNTVSWYQQALGQGPQFIFQYYREEENGRGNFPPRFSGLQFPNYSSELNVNALELDDSALYLCATTVGQGSYNEQFFGPGTRLTVL.

The chain is built from TRBV6-4 and TRBJ1-1; D is unclear. Germline CDR1 MRHNA, CDR2 SNTAGT. V was clipped by 2 bases and J by 7 bases, with 11 bases between them. The CDR3 is 13 amino acids. The DNA for the CDR3 is TGTGCCAGCAGTGACGGCGAGGGTCGTGAAGCTTTCTTT. As protein: CASSDGEGREAFF.

The gene calls are TRBV18 and TRBJ1-3; a weak D match, TRBD1 (5 bases). V lost 2 bases and J lost 0, with 11 bases in between. The CDR3 totals 16 residues. Germline lookup yields CDR1 KGHSH and CDR2 LQKENI. This CDR3 reads CASSPVGLLSGNTIYF. The CDR3 DNA reads as TGTGCCAGCTCACCAGTGGGACTCCTCTCTGGAAACACCATATATTTT. The full variable domain, with the rest looked up from reference TRBV18 and TRBJ1-3, is NAGVMQNPRHLVRRRGQEARLRCSPMKGHSHVYWYRQLPEEGLKFMVYLQKENIIDESGMPKERFSAEFPKEGPSILRIQQVVRGDSAAYFCASSPVGLLSGNTIYFGEGSWLTVV.

The chain is built from TRBV5-1 and TRBJ1-1, with D unresolved. There are 15 residues in the CDR3. Trimming took 4 bases from V and 1 from J, leaving 14 bases between them. The germline V gene encodes CDR1 SGHRS and CDR2 YFSETQ. The CDR3 sequence is CASSPGLPGNTEAFF. CDR3 sequence (DNA): TGCGCCAGCAGCCCCGGGTTGCCCGGGAACACTGAAGCTTTCTTT.